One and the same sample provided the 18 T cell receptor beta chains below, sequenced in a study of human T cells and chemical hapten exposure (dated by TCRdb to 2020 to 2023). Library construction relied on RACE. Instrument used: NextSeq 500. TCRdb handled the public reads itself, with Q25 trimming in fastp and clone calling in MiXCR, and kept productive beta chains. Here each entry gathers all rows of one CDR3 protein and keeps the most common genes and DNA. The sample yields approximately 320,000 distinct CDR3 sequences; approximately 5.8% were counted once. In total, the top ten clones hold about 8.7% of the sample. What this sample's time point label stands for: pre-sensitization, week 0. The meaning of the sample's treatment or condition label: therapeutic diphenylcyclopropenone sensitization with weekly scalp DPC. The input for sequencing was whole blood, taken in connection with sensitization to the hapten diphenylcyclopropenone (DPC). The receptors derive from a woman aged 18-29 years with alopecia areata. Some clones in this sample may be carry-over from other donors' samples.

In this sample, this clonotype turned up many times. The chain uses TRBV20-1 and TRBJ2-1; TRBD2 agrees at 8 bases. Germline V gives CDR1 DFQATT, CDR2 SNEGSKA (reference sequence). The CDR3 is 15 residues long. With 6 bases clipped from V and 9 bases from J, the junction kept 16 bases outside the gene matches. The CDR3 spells CSARNTGTSMGEQFF. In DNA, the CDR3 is TGCAGTGCAAGAAATACCGGGACTAGTATGGGTGAGCAGTTCTTC.

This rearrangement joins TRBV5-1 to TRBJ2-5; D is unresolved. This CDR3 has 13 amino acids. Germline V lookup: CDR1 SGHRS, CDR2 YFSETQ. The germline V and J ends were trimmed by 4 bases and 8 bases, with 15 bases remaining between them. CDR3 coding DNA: TGCGCCAGCAGCGCCGGCCCCTCGTTAACCCAGTACTTC. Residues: CASSAGPSLTQYF. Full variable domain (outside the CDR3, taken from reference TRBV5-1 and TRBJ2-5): KAGVTQTPRYLIKTRGQQVTLSCSPISGHRSVSWYQQTPGQGLQFLFEYFSETQRNKGNFPGRFSGRQFSNSRSEMNVSTLELGDSALYLCASSAGPSLTQYFGPGTRLLVL.

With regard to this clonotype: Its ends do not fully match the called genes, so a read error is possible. The CDR3 coding sequence is TGCGTCAGCAGCTTGCAGGGACAGGGGAGGTTCTTC. It encodes CVSSLQGQGRFF. The V call is TRBV5-1, the J call TRBJ2-1, with TRBD1 identical over 10 bases. The germline CDR1 and CDR2 sequences are SGHRS and YFSETQ. CDR3 length: 12 amino acids.

DNA for the CDR3: TGTGCCAGCAGCACCGGACAGGGACTCCAAAGGTCCCAGTACTTC. It yields the protein CASSTGQGLQRSQYF. The chain is built from TRBV28 and TRBJ2-5, with 8 bases aligning to TRBD1. From germline, CDR1 is MDHEN and CDR2 SYDVKM. The length of the CDR3 is 15 residues. V was pared by 6 bases and J by 9 bases, with 15 bases of the junction left unmatched.

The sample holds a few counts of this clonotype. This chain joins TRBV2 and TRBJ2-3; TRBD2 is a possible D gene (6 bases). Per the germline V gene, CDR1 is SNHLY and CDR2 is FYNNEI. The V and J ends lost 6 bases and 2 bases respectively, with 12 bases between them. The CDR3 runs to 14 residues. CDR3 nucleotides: TGTGCCAGCAGCGCGGGACTCCCCACAGATACGCAGTATTTT. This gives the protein CASSAGLPTDTQYF.

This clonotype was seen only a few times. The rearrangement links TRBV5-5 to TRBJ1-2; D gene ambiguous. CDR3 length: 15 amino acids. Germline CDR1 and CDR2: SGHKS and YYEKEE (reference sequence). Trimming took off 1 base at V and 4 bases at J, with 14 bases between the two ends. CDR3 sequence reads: CASSLLLWQVYGYTF. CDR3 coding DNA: TGTGCCAGCAGCTTGTTGTTATGGCAGGTCTATGGCTACACCTTC.

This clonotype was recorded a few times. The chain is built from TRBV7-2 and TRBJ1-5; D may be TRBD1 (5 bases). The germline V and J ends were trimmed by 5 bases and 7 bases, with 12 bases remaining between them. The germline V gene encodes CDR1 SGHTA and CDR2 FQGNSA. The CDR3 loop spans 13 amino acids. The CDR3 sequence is CASSPNRGQPQHF. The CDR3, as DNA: TGTGCCAGCAGCCCGAATAGGGGACAGCCCCAGCATTTT.

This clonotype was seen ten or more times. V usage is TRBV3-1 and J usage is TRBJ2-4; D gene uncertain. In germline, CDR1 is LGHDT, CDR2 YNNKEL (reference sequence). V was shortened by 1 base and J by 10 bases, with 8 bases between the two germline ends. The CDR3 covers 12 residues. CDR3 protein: CASSQAEQIQYF. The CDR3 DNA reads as TGTGCCAGCAGCCAAGCTGAACAAATTCAGTACTTC.

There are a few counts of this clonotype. Here the CDR3 DNA reads TGTGCCAGCAGCTTAGCGAGCACTAGCGGGGGGGCAGATACGCAGTATTTT. It specifies CASSLASTSGGADTQYF. This chain links TRBV7-2 with TRBJ2-3, with 13 bases that match TRBD2. J gave up 4 bases and V 0 bases, and 4 bases lay outside the gene matches. Germline assignment: CDR1 SGHTA and CDR2 FQGNSA. The CDR3 contains 17 residues.

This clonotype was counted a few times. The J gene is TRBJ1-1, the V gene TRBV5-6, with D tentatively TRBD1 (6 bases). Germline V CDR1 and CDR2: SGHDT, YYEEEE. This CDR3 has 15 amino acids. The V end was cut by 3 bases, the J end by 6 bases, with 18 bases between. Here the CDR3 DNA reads TGTGCCAGCAGCTGGGGGACACCCGAATTTCCTGAAGCTTTCTTT. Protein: CASSWGTPEFPEAFF.

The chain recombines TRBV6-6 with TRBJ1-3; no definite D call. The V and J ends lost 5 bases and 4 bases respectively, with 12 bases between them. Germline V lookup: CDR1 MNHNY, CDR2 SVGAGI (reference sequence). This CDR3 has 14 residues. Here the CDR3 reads CASSTRTGGNTIYF. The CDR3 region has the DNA TGTGCCAGCAGTACCCGGACGGGAGGAAACACCATATATTTT.

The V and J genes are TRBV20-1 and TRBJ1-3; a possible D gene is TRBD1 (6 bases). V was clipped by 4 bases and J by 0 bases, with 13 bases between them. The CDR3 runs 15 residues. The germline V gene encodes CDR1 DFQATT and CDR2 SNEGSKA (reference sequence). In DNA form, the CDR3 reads TGCAGTGCTACGGGACACCCAGACTCTGGAAACACCATATATTTT. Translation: CSATGHPDSGNTIYF.

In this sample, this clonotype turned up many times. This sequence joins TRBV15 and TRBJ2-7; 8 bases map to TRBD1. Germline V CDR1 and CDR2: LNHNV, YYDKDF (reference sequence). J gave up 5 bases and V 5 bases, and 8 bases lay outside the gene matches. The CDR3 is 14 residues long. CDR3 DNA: TGTGCCACCAGCCCCGAGAACAGGGGGGACGAGCAGTACTTC. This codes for CATSPENRGDEQYF. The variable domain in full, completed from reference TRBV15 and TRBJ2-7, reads DAMVIQNPRYQVTQFGKPVTLSCSQTLNHNVMYWYQQKSSQAPKLLFHYYDKDFNNEADTPDNFQSRRPNTSFCFLDIRSPGLGDTAMYLCATSPENRGDEQYFGPGTRLTVT.

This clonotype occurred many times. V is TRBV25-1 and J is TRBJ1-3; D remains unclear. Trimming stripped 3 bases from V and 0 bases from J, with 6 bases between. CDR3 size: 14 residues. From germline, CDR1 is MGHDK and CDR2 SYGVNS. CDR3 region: CASSDFSSGNTIYF. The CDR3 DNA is TGTGCCAGCAGTGATTTCAGCTCTGGAAACACCATATATTTT.

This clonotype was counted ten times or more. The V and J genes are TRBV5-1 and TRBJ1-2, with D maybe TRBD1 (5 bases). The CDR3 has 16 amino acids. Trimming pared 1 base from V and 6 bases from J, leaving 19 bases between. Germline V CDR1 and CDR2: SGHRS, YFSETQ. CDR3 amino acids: CASSLTSGRYVDGYTF. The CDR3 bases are TGCGCCAGCAGCTTGACGTCGGGACGGTACGTGGATGGCTACACCTTC. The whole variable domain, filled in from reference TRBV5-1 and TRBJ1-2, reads KAGVTQTPRYLIKTRGQQVTLSCSPISGHRSVSWYQQTPGQGLQFLFEYFSETQRNKGNFPGRFSGRQFSNSRSEMNVSTLELGDSALYLCASSLTSGRYVDGYTFGSGTRLTVV.

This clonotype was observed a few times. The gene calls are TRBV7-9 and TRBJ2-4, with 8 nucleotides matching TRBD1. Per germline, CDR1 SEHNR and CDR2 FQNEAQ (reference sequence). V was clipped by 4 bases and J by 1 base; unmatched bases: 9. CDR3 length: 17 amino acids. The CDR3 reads CASSSQRQGMAKNIQYF. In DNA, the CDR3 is TGTGCCAGCAGCTCCCAACGACAGGGGATGGCCAAAAACATTCAGTACTTC.

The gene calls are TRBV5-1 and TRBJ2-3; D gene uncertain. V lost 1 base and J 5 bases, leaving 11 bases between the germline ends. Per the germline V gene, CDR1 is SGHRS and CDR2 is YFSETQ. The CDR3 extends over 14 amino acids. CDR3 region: CASSLISSGDTQYF. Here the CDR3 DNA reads TGCGCCAGCAGCTTGATTTCGTCGGGAGATACGCAGTATTTT. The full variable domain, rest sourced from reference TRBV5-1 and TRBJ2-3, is KAGVTQTPRYLIKTRGQQVTLSCSPISGHRSVSWYQQTPGQGLQFLFEYFSETQRNKGNFPGRFSGRQFSNSRSEMNVSTLELGDSALYLCASSLISSGDTQYFGPGTRLTVL.

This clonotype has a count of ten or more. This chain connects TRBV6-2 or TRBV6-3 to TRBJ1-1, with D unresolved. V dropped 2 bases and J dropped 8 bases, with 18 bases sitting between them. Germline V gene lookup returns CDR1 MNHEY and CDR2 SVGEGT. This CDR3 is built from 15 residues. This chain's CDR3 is CASSYQRFGRKEAFF. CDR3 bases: TGTGCCAGCAGTTACCAGAGGTTCGGCAGAAAGGAAGCTTTCTTT.